The T cell receptor beta chain under discussion was sequenced for a study of CD4 T cells in relation to SARS-CoV-2 and coronaviruses. Across the whole study: No peptide or an HIV-1 Nef peptide pool served as negative control. Whole-study findings and limits: Pre-pandemic and post-infection samples never came from the same donor.

CDR1 SEHNR and CDR2 FQNEAQ come from the germline V gene (reference sequence). V was pared by 1 base and J by 14 bases, with 8 bases of the junction left unmatched. This CDR3 spans 13 amino acids. The table came from immunoSEQ multiplex PCR; TCRdb's copy has only in-frame clones and leaves some out. Among about 29,000 clones listed, about three quarters were seen once. Unexposed donor CD4+ T cells date from about 2011-2018, before the COVID-19 pandemic. Isolation of CD4+ T cells took place after about 9 days in culture. Cells permitting, SARS-CoV-2 S/N and four cold-coronavirus spikes were tested on unexposed-donor CD4+ T cells. Fresh IL-2 medium replaced half the medium on days 3 and 7. A note on this clone: The target antigen is unknown.

Sequenced: CD4+ T cells from PBMCs, cultured in vitro. The chain couples TRBV7-9 to TRBJ2-1; TRBD2 matches 7 bases. The TCR originated in a human donor in good health. CDR3 residues: CASSLVSSGEEFF. The CDR3 coding sequence is TGTGCCAGCAGCTTAGTTAGCAGCGGGGAGGAGTTCTTC.